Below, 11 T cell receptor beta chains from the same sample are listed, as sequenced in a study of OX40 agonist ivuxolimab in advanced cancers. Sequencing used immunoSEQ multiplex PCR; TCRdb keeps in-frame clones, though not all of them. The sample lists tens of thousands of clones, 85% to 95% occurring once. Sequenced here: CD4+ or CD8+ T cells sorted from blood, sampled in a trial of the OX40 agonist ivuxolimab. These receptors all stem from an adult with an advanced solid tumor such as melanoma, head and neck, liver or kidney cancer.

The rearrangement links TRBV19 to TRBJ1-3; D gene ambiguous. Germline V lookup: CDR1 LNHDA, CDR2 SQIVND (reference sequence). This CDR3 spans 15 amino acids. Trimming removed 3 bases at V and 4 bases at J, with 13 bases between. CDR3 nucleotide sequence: TGTGCCAGTAGTATCTGGCTGGGTGGCGGAAACACCATATATTTT. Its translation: CASSIWLGGGNTIYF.

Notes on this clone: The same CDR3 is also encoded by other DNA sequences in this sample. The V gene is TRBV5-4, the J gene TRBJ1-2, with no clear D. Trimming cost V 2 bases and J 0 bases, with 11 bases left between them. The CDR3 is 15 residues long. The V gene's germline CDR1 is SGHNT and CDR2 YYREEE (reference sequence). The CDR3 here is CASSLDRVTNYGYTF. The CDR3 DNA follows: TGTGCCAGCAGCTTAGATAGGGTGACTAACTATGGCTACACCTTC.

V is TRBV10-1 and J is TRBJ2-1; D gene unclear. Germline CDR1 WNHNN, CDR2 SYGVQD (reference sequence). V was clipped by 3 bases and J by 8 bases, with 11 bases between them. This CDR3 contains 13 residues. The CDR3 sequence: CASSDRFTDEQFF. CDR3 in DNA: TGCGCCAGCAGTGACCGATTTACCGATGAGCAGTTCTTC.

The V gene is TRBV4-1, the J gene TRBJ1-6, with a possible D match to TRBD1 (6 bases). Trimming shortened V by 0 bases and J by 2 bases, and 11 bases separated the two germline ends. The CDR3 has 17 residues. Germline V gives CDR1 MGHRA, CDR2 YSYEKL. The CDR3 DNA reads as TGCGCCAGCAGCCAAGAAGTCTGGACAGCCTATAATTCACCCCTCCACTTT. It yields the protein CASSQEVWTAYNSPLHF.

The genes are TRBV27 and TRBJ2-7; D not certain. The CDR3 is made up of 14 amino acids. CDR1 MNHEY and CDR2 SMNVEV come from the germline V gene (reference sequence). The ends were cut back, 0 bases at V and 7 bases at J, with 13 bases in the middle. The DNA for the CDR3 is TGTGCCAGCAGTTTATCGGGCTACAACTGGGAGCAGTACTTC. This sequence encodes CASSLSGYNWEQYF.

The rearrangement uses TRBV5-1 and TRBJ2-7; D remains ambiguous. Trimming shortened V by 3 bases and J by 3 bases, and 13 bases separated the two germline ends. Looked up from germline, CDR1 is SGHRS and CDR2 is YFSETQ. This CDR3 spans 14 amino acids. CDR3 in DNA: TGCGCCAGCAGCTCGTCTTATACTCACTACGAGCAGTACTTC. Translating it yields CASSSSYTHYEQYF.

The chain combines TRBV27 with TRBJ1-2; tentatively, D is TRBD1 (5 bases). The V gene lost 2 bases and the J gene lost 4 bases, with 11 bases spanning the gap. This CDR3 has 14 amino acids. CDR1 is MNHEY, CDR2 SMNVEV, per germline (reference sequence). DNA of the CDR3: TGTGCCAGCAGTTTAGTCGGGGGAAGCTATGGCTACACCTTC. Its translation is CASSLVGGSYGYTF.

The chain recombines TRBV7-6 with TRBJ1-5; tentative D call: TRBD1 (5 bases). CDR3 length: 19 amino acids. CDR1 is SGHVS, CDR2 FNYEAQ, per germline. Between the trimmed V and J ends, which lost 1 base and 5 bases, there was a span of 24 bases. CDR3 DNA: TGTGCCAGCAGCTTAGGAGATAGATGGGGCCCAACGGGGTATCAGCCCCAGCATTTT. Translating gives CASSLGDRWGPTGYQPQHF.

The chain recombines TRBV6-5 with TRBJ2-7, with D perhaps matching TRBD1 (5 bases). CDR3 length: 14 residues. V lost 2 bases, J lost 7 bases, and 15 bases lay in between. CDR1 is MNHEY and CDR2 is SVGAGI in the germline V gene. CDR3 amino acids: CASSYGAGLHEQYF. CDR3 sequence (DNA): TGTGCCAGCAGTTACGGGGCCGGTCTTCATGAGCAGTACTTC.

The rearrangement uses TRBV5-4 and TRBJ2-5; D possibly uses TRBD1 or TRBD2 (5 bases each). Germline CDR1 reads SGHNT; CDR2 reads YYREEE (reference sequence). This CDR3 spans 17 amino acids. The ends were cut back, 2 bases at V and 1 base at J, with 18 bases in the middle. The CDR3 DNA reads TGTGCCAGCAGCTTTGGGTGGGAGAGGGGCCGCCAAGAGACCCAGTACTTC. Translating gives CASSFGWERGRQETQYF.

The CDR3 nucleotides read TGTGCCAGCAGCGTAGCCGGGACAGAAAACTATGGCTACACCTTC. Translated: CASSVAGTENYGYTF. The rearrangement joins TRBV9 to TRBJ1-2, with 7 bases fitting TRBD1. J gave up 2 bases and V 0 bases, and 4 bases lay outside the gene matches. This CDR3 is 15 amino acids long. Germline V CDR1 and CDR2: SGDLS, YYNGEE.